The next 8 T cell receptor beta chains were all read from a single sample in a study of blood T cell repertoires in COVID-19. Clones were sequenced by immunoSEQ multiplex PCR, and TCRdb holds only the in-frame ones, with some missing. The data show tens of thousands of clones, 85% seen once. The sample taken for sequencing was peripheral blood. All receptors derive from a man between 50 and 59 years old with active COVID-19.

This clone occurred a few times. The CDR3 bases are TGTGCCAGCAGCCCATCCTACGAGCAGTACTTC. This sequence encodes CASSPSYEQYF. The chain joins TRBV7-8 to TRBJ2-7, with D unclear. Trimming stripped 5 bases from V and 1 base from J, with 3 bases between. The germline V gene encodes CDR1 SGHVS and CDR2 FQNEAQ. The CDR3 is 11 residues long. Together with reference TRBV7-8 and TRBJ2-7, the CDR3 gives the full variable domain: GAGVSQSPRYKVAKRGQDVALRCDPISGHVSLFWYQQALGQGPEFLTYFQNEAQLDKSGLPSDRFFAERPEGSVSTLKIQRTQQEDSAVYLCASSPSYEQYFGPGTRLTVT.

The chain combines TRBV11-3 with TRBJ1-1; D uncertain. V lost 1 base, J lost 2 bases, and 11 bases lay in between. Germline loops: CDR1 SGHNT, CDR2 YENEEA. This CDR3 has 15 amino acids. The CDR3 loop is CASSLGSTLNTEAFF. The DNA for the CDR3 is TGTGCCAGCAGCTTAGGGTCGACTCTCAACACTGAAGCTTTCTTT.

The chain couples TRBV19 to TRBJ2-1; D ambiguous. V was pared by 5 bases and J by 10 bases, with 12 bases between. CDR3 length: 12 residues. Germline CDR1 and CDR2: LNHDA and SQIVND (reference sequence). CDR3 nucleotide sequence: TGTGCCAGTAGTCGGTGGGCTGAGGAGCAGTTCTTC. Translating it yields CASSRWAEEQFF.

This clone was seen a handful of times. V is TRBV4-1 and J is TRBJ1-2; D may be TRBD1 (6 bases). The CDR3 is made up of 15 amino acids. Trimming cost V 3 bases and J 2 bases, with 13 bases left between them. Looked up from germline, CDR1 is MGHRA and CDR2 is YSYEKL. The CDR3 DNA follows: TGCGCCAGCAGCCATTCAGGGGAGGGAAACTATGGCTACACCTTC. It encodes CASSHSGEGNYGYTF.

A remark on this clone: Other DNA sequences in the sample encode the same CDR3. Written as DNA, the CDR3 is TGTGCCAGCAGCCAGGGGGGCGAGCAGTACTTC. Translated: CASSQGGEQYF. The chain employs TRBV3-1 (or the pseudogene TRBV3-2) and TRBJ2-7; D might be TRBD2 (6 bases). V was shortened by 3 bases and J by 6 bases, with 6 bases between the two germline ends. This CDR3 comprises 11 residues. Germline V CDR1 and CDR2: LGHDT, YNNKEL (reference sequence).

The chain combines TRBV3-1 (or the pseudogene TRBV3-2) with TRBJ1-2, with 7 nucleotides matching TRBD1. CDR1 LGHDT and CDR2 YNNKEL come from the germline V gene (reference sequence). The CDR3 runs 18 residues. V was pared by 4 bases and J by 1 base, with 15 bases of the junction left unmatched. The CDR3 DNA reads TGTGCCAGCAGCCCGGCTGTGGGACAGTACCCGAGTAACTATGGCTACACCTTC. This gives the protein CASSPAVGQYPSNYGYTF.

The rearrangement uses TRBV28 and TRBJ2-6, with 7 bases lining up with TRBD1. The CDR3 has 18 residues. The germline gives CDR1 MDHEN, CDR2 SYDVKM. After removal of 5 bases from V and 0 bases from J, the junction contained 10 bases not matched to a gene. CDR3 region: CASSPPGQSSSGANVLTF. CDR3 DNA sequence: TGTGCCAGCAGTCCCCCGGGACAGTCCAGCTCTGGGGCCAACGTCCTGACTTTC.

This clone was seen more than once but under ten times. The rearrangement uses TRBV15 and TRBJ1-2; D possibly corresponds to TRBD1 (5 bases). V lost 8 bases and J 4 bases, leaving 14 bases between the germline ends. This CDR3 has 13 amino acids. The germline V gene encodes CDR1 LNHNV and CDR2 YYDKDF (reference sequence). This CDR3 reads CATETGGGYGYTF. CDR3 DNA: TGTGCCACCGAGACGGGGGGAGGCTATGGCTACACCTTC.